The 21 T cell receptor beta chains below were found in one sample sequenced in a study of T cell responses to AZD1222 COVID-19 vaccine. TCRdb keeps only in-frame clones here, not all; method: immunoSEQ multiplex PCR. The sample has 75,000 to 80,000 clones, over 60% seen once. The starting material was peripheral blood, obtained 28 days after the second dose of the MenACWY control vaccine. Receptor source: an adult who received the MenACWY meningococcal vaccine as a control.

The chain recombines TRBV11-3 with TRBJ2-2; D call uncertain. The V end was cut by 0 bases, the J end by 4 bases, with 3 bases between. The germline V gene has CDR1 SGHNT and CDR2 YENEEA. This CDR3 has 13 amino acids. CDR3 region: CASSLERTGELFF. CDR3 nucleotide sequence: TGTGCCAGCAGCTTAGAACGCACCGGGGAGCTGTTTTTT.

For the CDR3, the DNA is TGTGCCAGTAGTATGGCGGGGGCCGGGACTGAAGCTTTCTTT. The encoded protein is CASSMAGAGTEAFF. V gene TRBV19 combines with J gene TRBJ1-1, with a possible D match to TRBD1 (6 bases). The CDR3 spans 14 residues. V lost 3 bases and J lost 5, with 13 bases in between. In germline, CDR1 is LNHDA, CDR2 SQIVND (reference sequence).

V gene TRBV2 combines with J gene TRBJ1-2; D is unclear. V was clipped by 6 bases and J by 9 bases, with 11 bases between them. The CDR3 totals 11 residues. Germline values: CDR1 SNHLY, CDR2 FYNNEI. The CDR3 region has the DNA TGTGCCAGCAGAAACATAGGAAGCTACACCTTC. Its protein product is CASRNIGSYTF.

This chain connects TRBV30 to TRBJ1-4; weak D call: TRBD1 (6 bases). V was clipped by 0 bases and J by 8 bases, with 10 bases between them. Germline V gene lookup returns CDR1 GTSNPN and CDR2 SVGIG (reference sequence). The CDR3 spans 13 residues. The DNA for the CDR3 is TGTGCCTGGAGTGTAATTCAGGGGGAAAAACTGTTTTTT. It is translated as CAWSVIQGEKLFF.

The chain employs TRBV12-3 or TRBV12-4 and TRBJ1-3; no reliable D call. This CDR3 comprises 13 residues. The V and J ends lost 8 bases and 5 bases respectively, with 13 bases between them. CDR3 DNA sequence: TGTGCCAGCCGGACCGGAGGTAGAAACACCATATATTTT. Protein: CASRTGGRNTIYF.

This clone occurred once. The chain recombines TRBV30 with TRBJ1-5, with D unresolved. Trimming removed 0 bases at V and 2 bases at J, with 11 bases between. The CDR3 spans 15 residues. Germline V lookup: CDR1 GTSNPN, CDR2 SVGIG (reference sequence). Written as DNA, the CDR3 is TGTGCCTGGAGTGTAGGAGGTGGAGGCAATCAGCCCCAGCATTTT. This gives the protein CAWSVGGGGNQPQHF.

Here the CDR3 reads CASSISPRMYYGYTF. The DNA for the CDR3 is TGTGCCAGCAGCATCAGTCCCCGTATGTACTATGGCTACACCTTC. This chain connects TRBV21-1 to TRBJ1-2; TRBD1 is the table's D call, not checked against the DNA. TRBV21-1 is listed as a pseudogene. The CDR3 is made up of 15 amino acids.

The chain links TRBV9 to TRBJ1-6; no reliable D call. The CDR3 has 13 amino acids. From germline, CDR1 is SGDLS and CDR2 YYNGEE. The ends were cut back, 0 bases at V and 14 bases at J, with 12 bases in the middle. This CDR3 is CASSVGAETALHF. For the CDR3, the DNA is TGTGCCAGCAGCGTAGGCGCGGAGACCGCCCTCCACTTT.

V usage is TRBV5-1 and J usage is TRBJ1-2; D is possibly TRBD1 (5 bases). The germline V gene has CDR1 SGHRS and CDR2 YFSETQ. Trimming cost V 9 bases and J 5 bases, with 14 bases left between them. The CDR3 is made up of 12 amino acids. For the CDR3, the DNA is TGCGCCAACCCCGGGGGGGGGTATGGCTACACCTTC. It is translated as CANPGGGYGYTF.

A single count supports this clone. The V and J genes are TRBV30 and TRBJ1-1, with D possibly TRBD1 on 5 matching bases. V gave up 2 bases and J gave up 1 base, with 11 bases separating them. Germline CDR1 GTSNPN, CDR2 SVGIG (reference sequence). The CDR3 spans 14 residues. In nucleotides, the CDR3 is TGTGCCTGGAGTCCTCCGGGGGGGAACACTGAAGCTTTCTTT. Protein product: CAWSPPGGNTEAFF.

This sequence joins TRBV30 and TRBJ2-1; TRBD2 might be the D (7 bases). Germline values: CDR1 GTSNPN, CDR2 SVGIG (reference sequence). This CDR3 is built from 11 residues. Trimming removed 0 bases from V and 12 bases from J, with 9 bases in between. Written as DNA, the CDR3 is TGTGCCTGGAGTGTTAGGGGGGGGCAGTTCTTC. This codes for CAWSVRGGQFF.

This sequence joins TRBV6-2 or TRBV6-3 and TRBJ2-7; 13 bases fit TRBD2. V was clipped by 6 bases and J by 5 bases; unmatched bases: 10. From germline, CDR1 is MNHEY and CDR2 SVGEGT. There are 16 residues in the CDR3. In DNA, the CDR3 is TGTGCCAGCAGCTTCACGGGACTAGCGGGACCGCACGAGCAGTACTTC. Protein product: CASSFTGLAGPHEQYF.

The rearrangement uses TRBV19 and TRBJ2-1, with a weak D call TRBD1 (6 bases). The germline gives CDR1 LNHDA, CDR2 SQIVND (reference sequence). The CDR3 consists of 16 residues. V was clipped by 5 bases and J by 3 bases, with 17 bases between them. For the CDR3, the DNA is TGTGCCAGTAGTTTCAGGGGATTGAGGGTCTACAATGAGCAGTTCTTC. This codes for CASSFRGLRVYNEQFF.

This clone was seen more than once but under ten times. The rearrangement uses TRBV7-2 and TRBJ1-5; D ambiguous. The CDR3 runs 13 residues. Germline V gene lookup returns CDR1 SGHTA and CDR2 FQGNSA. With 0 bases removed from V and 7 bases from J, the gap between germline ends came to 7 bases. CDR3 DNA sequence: TGTGCCAGCAGCTTAGCGCGTGGGCAGCCCCAGCATTTT. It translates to CASSLARGQPQHF.

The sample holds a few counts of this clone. The CDR3 spells CASRDFKGGNQPQHF. CDR3 sequence (DNA): TGTGCCAGTAGAGATTTTAAGGGCGGGAATCAGCCCCAGCATTTT. The gene calls are TRBV28 and TRBJ1-5, with no clear D. CDR1 MDHEN and CDR2 SYDVKM come from the germline V gene. Trimming cost V 9 bases and J 4 bases, with 19 bases left between them. The CDR3 totals 15 residues.

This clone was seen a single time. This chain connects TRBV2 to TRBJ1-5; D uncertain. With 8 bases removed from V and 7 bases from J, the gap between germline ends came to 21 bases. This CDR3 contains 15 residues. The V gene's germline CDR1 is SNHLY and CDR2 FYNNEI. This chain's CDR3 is CASSLVEEIGQPQHF. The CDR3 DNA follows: TGTGCCAGCTCCTTGGTCGAAGAAATCGGACAGCCCCAGCATTTT.

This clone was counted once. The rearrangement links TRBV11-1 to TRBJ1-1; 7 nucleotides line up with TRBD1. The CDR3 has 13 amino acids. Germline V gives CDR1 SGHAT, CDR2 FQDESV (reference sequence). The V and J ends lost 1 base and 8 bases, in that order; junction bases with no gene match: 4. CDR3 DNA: TGTGCCAGCAGCTTAGTGAGGGGGCGCGAAGCTTTCTTT. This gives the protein CASSLVRGREAFF.

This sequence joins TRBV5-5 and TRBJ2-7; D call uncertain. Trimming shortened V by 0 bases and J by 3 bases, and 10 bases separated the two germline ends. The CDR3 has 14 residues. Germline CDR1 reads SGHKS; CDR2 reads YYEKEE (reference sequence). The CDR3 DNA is TGTGCCAGCAGCTTGGGGATTACTAACTACGAGCAGTACTTC. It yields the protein CASSLGITNYEQYF.

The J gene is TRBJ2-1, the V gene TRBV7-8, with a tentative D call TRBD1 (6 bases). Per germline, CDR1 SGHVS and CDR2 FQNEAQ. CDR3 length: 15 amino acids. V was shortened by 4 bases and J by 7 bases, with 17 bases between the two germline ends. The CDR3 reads CASSSTPDRLNEQFF. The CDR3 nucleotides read TGTGCCAGCAGCTCGACTCCAGACAGGCTGAATGAGCAGTTCTTC.

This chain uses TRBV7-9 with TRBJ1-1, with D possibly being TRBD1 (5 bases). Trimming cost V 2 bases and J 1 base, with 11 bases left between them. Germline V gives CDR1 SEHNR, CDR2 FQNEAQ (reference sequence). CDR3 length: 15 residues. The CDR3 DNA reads TGTGCCAGCAGCTTATGGGTGGACAAGAACACTGAAGCTTTCTTT. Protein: CASSLWVDKNTEAFF.

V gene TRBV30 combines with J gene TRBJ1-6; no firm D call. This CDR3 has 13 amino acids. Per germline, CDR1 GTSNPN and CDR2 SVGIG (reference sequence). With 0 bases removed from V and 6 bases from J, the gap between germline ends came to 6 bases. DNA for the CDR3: TGTGCCTGGAGTGTGAATCTTAATTCACCCCTCCACTTT. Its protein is CAWSVNLNSPLHF.